The subject of this entry is one T cell receptor (beta chain). Its matching antigen is unknown. This entry belongs to a study of T cell responses to AZD1222 COVID-19 vaccine. The V gene lost 4 bases and the J gene lost 10 bases, with 16 bases spanning the gap. The CDR3 contains 13 residues. Germline loops: CDR1 LGHDT, CDR2 YNNKEL (reference sequence). The data were produced by immunoSEQ multiplex PCR, yet TCRdb's version contains in-frame clones alone and is incomplete. The sample shows about 110,000 clones, about 94% of them seen only once. Study results and limitations: Spike-specific TCR repertoires showed rising breadth and depth after two AZD1222 doses. Only after the peak T cell response were repertoires sampled. A reported finding is that nearly half of spike-specific TCRs target unmutated variant regions.

The material was peripheral blood, obtained 28 days after the second AZD1222 dose. The rearrangement links TRBV3-1 (or the pseudogene TRBV3-2) to TRBJ1-1; a weak D match, TRBD1 (5 bases). The receptor's source is an adult who received the AZD1222 COVID-19 vaccine. The CDR3 region is CASSREGEGSAFF. The CDR3 DNA follows: TGTGCCAGCAGCCGGGAAGGGGAAGGTTCAGCTTTCTTT.